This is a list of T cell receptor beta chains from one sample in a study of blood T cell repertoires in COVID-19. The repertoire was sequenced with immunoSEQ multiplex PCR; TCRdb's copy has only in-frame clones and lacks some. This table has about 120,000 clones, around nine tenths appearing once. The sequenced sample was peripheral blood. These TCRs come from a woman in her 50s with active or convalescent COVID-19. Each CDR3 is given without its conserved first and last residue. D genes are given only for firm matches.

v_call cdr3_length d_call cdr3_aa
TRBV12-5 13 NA ASGLGTPGSGEQF
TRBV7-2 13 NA ASSLGSILNEKLF
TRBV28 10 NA ASSLGVYEQY
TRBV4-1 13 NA ASSQFISGDTEAF
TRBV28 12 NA ASTLGGVPYEQY
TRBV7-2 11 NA ASSLQGSYEQF
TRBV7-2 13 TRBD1 ASSPAGTGRYEQY
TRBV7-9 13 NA ASRNTNTAKNIQY
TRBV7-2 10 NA ASSLAGLEQY
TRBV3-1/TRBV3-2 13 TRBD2 ASSPLAGVQETQY
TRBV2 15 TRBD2 ASREGLAGEGWETQY
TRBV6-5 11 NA ASSSVRNTEAF
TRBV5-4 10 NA ASSRAAQPWF
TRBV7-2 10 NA ASSAKLSGQY
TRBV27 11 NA ASSVTGRTEAF
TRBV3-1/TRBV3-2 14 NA ASSPDSPLHNQPQH
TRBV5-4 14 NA ASSPGTSINTGELF
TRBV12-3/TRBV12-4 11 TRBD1 ASSGTGDYEQY
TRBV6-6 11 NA ASRPTSGGEQY
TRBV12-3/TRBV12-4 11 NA ASSFGLNTEAF
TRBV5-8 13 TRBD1 ASSPGGTGGWKLF
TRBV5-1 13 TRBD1 ASSPDRERGTEAF
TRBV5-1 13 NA ASSLEPLPGVGLF
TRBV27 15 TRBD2 ASSFLASGRSYNEQF
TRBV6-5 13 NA ASIKRIANTGELF
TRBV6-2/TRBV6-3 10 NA ASSQLYNEQF
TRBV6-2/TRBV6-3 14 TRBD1 ASSYSIQGATTEAF
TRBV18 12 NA ASSPGRTDNEQF
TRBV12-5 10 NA ASGPDRNEQF
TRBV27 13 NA ASSLRAGLNSPLH
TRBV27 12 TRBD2 ASSFSGRPDTQY
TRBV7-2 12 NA ASSFDGILYEQY
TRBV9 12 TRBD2 ASKKGDSGSEQF
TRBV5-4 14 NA ASSLAGRRGADTQY
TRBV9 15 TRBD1 ASSVGDRGRRNTEAF
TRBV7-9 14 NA ASSLAVGDSGYEQY
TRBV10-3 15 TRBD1 AISESILTGNRQPQH
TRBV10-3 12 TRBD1 AISEPSGGGEQY
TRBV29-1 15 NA SVDTLPGSTVSYGYT
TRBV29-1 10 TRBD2 SVGTSGYEQY
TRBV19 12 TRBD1 ASSGEGASYEQY
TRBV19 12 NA ASSPRTVPYEQY
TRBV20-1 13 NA SASKARVPDTEAF
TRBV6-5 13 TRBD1 ASRQPGQGQETQY
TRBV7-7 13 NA ASSLGDSVGETQY
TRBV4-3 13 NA ASSQRMDSPTEAF